This T cell receptor beta chain was retrieved from a study of T cell changes during pregnancy in multiple sclerosis. The ends were cut back, 1 base at V and 8 bases at J, with 26 bases in the middle. The CDR3 runs 18 residues. From germline, CDR1 is LGHNA and CDR2 YNFKEQ. The protocol was immunoSEQ multiplex PCR, while the TCRdb copy is restricted to in-frame clones and leaves out a portion. The table lists approximately 31,000 clones, about 93% of them singletons, with less than 0.55% in the top ten. Sample: CD4+ T cells from peripheral blood mononuclear cells, taken in the second trimester of pregnancy. The rearrangement joins TRBV4-2 to TRBJ1-2; D unclear. The receptor's source is a female donor with multiple sclerosis, enrolled in a pregnancy study. As DNA, the CDR3 is TGTGCCAGCAGCCAAGTCGGCCTTTTGAAAGAGGGTCCGGGGGGCTACACCTTC. It yields the protein CASSQVGLLKEGPGGYTF.